This paragraph reports one T cell receptor (beta chain). The antigen is undetermined. The data stem from a study of T cells in Graves' hyperthyroidism and ophthalmopathy. Findings of the study overall: Among thyroid clonotypes expanded above 0.001, most also appeared in blood.

The CDR3 has 16 residues. Germline trimming cut 6 bases from V and 8 bases from J; bases unmatched to any gene: 10. From germline, CDR1 is LNHDA and CDR2 SQIVND (reference sequence). Clinical symptoms, serum thyroxine and TRAb, thyroid ultrasound and orbital computed tomography together formed the diagnostic basis. Amplification targeted TCR beta CDR3 regions from RNA transcripts. The TCR CDR3 was amplified in a first-round RT-PCR using the HTBI primer set. A single record per CDR3 protein comes from TCRdb applying MiXCR to the multiplex PCR reads. The sample has around 690,000 distinct CDR3 sequences, roughly a sixth seen once; the top ten hold roughly a sixth.

Sequencing input: blood. The chain links TRBV19 to TRBJ2-1, with TRBD2 matching 13 bases. The TCR originated in a man aged 45 to 65 with Graves' hyperthyroidism. CDR3 nucleotide sequence: TGTGCCAGTAGGACCGGGACTAGCGGGGCCAAGGATGAGCAGTTCTTC. This translates into CASRTGTSGAKDEQFF.